This TCR beta chain was recovered during a study of blood T cell repertoires in COVID-19. Overall study context: Spain, Italy and the United States supplied samples that represented acute and convalescent COVID-19.

CDR3 length: 14 residues. The V gene's germline CDR1 is SNHLY and CDR2 FYNNEI. V gave up 5 bases and J gave up 7 bases; unmatched junction bases: 7. Study processing details: Quantification of nucleated cells was approximated via reference gene primer amplification. Profiling relied on immunoSEQ multiplex PCR, and the TCRdb table lists in-frame clones only, not all of them. V and J calls and clone size come straight from that table; D and trimming were deduced from the DNA. Of around 270,000 clones in the sample, more than 85% are singletons; the top ten hold about 4.2%. The receptor was derived from a man in his forties or fifties with acute or convalescent COVID-19. Source material: peripheral blood. The chain links TRBV2 to TRBJ1-5; 8 bases map to TRBD1. DNA for the CDR3: TGTGCCAGCAGTTCTCAGGGGGCTCAGCAGCCCCAGCATTTT. Translated: CASSSQGAQQPQHF.